The present T cell receptor beta chain was sequenced within a study of beta chain features in type 1 diabetes. Since all of the isolated RNA was reverse transcribed, expressed TCRB transcripts were what got sequenced. Clones were read by immunoSEQ multiplex PCR, and TCRdb kept only the in-frame ones, dropping some. The sample carries 500,000 to 650,000 clones, around 11% recorded once. Regarding the study as a whole: Moderately but significantly shorter TCRB CDR3s were found in Type 1 diabetes patients in all four CD4+ subsets.

As regards this clone: Antigen specificity is unknown.

Losses at the gene ends were 2 bases for V and 3 bases for J; bases not matched to a gene: 6. Looked up from germline, CDR1 is SQVTM and CDR2 is ANQGSEA. This CDR3 has 16 amino acids. The chain is built from TRBV29-1 and TRBJ2-6, with 8 bases aligning to TRBD2. This TCR derives from a man aged 25-40 years with type 1 diabetes. Material: naive CD4+ T cells from blood. CDR3 nucleotide sequence: TGCAGCGTTGAATCACCGGGAGGGATTGGGGCCAACGTCCTGACTTTC. Translated, it gives CSVESPGGIGANVLTF.